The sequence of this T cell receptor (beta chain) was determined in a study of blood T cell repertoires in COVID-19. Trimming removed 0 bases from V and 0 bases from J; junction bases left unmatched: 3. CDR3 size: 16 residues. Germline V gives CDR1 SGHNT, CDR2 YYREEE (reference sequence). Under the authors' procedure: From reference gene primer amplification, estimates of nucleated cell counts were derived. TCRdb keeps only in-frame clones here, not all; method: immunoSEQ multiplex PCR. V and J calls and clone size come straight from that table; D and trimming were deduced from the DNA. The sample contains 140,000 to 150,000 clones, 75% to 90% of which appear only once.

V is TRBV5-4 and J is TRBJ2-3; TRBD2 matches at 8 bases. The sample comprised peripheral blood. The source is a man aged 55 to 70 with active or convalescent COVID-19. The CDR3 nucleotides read TGTGCCAGCAGCTTGGACCCTAGCGGGAGCACAGATACGCAGTATTTT. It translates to CASSLDPSGSTDTQYF.